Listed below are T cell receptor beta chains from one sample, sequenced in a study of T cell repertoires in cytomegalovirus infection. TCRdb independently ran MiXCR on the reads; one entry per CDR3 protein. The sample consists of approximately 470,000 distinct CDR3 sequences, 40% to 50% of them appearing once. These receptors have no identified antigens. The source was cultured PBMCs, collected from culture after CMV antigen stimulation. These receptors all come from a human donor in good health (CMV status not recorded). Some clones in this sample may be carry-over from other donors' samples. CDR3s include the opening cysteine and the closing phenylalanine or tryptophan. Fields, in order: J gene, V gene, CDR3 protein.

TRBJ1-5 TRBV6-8 CASSARPNSNQPQHF
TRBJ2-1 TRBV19 CASSMGAGAYNEQFF
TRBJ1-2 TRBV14 CASSPLGGGPGGYTF
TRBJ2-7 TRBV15 CATRMDRSASYEQYF
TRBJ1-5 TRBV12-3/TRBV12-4 CASSLGQVNQPQHF
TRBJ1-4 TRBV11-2 CASRVPGQKDEKLFF
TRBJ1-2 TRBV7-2 CASSLYSKGGYTF
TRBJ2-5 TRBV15 CATSQPGLAGETQYF
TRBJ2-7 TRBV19 CASSIDLDRISYEQYF
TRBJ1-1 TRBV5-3 CASSSGRPPTPMNTEAFF
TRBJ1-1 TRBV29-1 CSVVQGANTEAFF
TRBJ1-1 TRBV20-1 CSARGQANTEAFF
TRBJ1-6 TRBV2 CASGTAGSPLHF
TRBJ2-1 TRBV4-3 CASSQDYGTSGLVEQFF
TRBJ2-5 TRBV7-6 CASSLERGGQETQYF
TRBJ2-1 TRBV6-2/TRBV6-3 CASSSQGADNEQFF
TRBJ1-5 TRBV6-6 CASSGPQRNQPQHF
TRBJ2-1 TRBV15 CATSRVNNEQFF
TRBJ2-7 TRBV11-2 CASSAIAGHYEQYF
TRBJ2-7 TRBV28 CASSLLASGVYEQYF
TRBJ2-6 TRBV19 CASSGRGRTGANVLTF
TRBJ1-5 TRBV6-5 CASSVGWGYSNQPQHF
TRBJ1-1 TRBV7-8 CASSLATALNTEAFF
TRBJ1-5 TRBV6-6 CASSYFSRSDQPQHF
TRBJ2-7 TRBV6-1 CASSQLNPLDEQYF
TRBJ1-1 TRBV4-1 CASSQTWTDNTEAFF
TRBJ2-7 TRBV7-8 CASSLRGDRGREQYF
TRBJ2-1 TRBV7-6 CASRGLAGGKNEQFF
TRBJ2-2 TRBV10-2 CASSRDRESDGELFF
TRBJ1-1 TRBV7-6 CASSLHTGGTEAFF
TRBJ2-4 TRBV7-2 CASSPTGQGFYIQYF
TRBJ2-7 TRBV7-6 CASSLTGAGYEQYF
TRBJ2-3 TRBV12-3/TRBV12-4 CASSLGVPSTDTQYF
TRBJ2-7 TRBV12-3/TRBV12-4 CASSSDPGEDYEQYF
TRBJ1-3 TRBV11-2 CASSLELVSYSGNTIYF
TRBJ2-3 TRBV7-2 CASSLQLAGADTQYF
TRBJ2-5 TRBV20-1 CSARAGTGFQETQYF
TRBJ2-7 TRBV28 CASSSLVNLRYEQYF
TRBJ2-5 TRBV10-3 CAIKGTQQETQYF